The 23 T cell receptor beta chains listed next were all sequenced from one sample in a study of T cells in Graves' hyperthyroidism and ophthalmopathy. TCR beta CDR3 regions were amplified from RNA. When the TCR CDR3 underwent first-round RT-PCR, the HTBI primer set was used. MiXCR was run by TCRdb on the multiplex PCR reads, yielding one entry per CDR3 protein. The sample shows around 600,000 distinct CDR3 sequences, approximately 16% of them seen only once. Sequenced material: blood. Receptors were obtained from a woman between 40 and 50 years old with Graves' ophthalmopathy.

In its sample, this clonotype was seen many times. The chain links TRBV5-1 to TRBJ2-3, with D perhaps matching TRBD2 (5 bases). Trimming stripped 0 bases from V and 5 bases from J, with 7 bases between. The CDR3 loop spans 13 amino acids. Per germline, CDR1 SGHRS and CDR2 YFSETQ. The CDR3 sequence is CASSLVALDTQYF. CDR3 DNA sequence: TGCGCCAGCAGCTTGGTAGCGTTAGATACGCAGTATTTT.

This clonotype was counted only a few times. The chain joins TRBV7-2 to TRBJ1-2, with TRBD1 matching 9 bases. The CDR3 extends over 15 amino acids. From germline, CDR1 is SGHTA and CDR2 FQGNSA. The V gene end was trimmed by 3 bases and the J gene end by 7 bases; junction bases not matched to a gene: 9. The CDR3 nucleotides read TGTGCCAGCAGCTTCACCGGGACAGGGTCTGGTGGCTACACCTTC. It yields the protein CASSFTGTGSGGYTF.

Only a few counts were recorded for this clonotype. The genes are TRBV7-3 and TRBJ2-3, with 11 bases matching TRBD2. CDR3 length equals 16 residues. The V gene's germline CDR1 is SGHTA and CDR2 FQGTGA. The trim removed 4 bases at V and 1 base at J, leaving 4 bases unmatched. The CDR3 reads CASSSTSGTGTDTQYF. The DNA for the CDR3 is TGTGCCAGCAGCTCGACTAGCGGGACAGGCACAGATACGCAGTATTTT. Together with reference TRBV7-3 and TRBJ2-3, the CDR3 gives the full variable domain: GAGVSQTPSNKVTEKGKYVELRCDPISGHTALYWYRQSLGQGPEFLIYFQGTGAADDSGLPNDRFFAVRPEGSVSTLKIQRTERGDSAVYLCASSSTSGTGTDTQYFGPGTRLTVL.

The sample holds many counts of this clonotype. The genes are TRBV6-1 and TRBJ1-2; D is possibly TRBD1 (5 bases). This CDR3 contains 15 residues. V lost 1 base and J 5 bases, leaving 14 bases between the germline ends. Germline V lookup: CDR1 MNHNS, CDR2 SASEGT. In DNA form, the CDR3 reads TGTGCCAGCAGTGAAGGTCCAGGGTTGGATTATGGCTACACCTTC. Translated, it gives CASSEGPGLDYGYTF.

The J gene is TRBJ1-2, the V gene TRBV19, with a possible D match to TRBD1 (5 bases). Germline lookup yields CDR1 LNHDA and CDR2 SQIVND (reference sequence). The V end was cut by 6 bases, the J end by 6 bases, with 14 bases between. There are 13 residues in the CDR3. The CDR3 nucleotides are TGTGCCAGTAGGCAGGGACCCCTCGATGGCTACACCTTC. This encodes CASRQGPLDGYTF.

The CDR3: CASSLARLAGGGEQYF. CDR3 sequence (DNA): TGTGCCAGCAGCTTAGCGCGCCTAGCGGGAGGTGGTGAGCAGTACTTC. The J gene is TRBJ2-7, the V gene TRBV7-3; 11 bases fit TRBD2. V shed 2 bases and J 7 bases; nucleotides not matched to a gene: 10. Germline CDR1 SGHTA, CDR2 FQGTGA. The CDR3 contains 16 residues.

CDR3 sequence reads: CSGVDRHKNIQYF. Here the CDR3 DNA reads TGCAGTGGGGTGGACAGACACAAAAACATTCAGTACTTC. V and J are TRBV29-1 and TRBJ2-4; possibly TRBD1 for D (6 bases). This CDR3 contains 13 residues. CDR1 is SQVTM and CDR2 is ANQGSEA in the germline V gene.

The genes are TRBV6-1 and TRBJ2-5, with 8 positions matching TRBD2. Unmatched junction bases numbered 9, after V lost 0 bases and J lost 6 bases. Germline CDR1 MNHNS, CDR2 SASEGT. The CDR3 covers 16 residues. The CDR3 DNA follows: TGTGCCAGCAGTGAAGCTAGCGGGGTCGATTTGCAGACCCAGTACTTC. It yields the protein CASSEASGVDLQTQYF.

This clonotype has a count of ten or more. This chain joins TRBV7-9 and TRBJ2-5; D call uncertain. This CDR3 is 11 amino acids long. The germline V and J ends were trimmed by 9 bases and 1 base, with 6 bases remaining between them. The germline V gene has CDR1 SEHNR and CDR2 FQNEAQ (reference sequence). The CDR3 spells CASCPQETQYF. The CDR3 bases are TGTGCCAGTTGTCCCCAAGAGACCCAGTACTTC. Combining the CDR3 with reference TRBV7-9 and TRBJ2-5 gives the whole variable domain DTGVSQNPRHKITKRGQNVTFRCDPISEHNRLYWYRQTLGQGPEFLTYFQNEAQLEKSRLLSDRFSAERPKGSFSTLEIQRTEQGDSAMYLCASCPQETQYFGPGTRLLVL.

The chain uses TRBV20-1 and TRBJ2-7; TRBD2 matches at 11 bases. The CDR3 consists of 15 residues. V shed 4 bases and J 7 bases; nucleotides not matched to a gene: 12. The germline CDR1 and CDR2 sequences are DFQATT and SNEGSKA (reference sequence). CDR3 loop: CSAKTLLAGGGEQYF. CDR3 sequence (DNA): TGCAGTGCTAAAACCCTTCTAGCGGGGGGAGGAGAGCAGTACTTC.

V is TRBV28 and J is TRBJ1-2; TRBD1 matches at 7 bases. CDR3 length: 15 residues. The ends lost 5 bases at V and 3 bases at J; junction bases unmatched: 9. Germline V gene sequence: CDR1 MDHEN, CDR2 SYDVKM. CDR3: CASSPLTGWDYGYTF. CDR3 sequence (DNA): TGTGCCAGCAGTCCACTGACAGGGTGGGACTATGGCTACACCTTC.

This clonotype was counted between two and nine times. The rearrangement joins TRBV12-3 or TRBV12-4 to TRBJ1-6, with unresolved D. The CDR3 extends over 13 amino acids. Trimming stripped 3 bases from V and 6 bases from J, with 6 bases between. CDR3 DNA: TGTGCCAGCAGTTTGAATTTTAATTCACCCCTCCACTTT. Its translation: CASSLNFNSPLHF.

This clonotype was counted at least ten times. The chain is built from TRBV28 and TRBJ2-7; 7 positions match TRBD2. CDR1 is MDHEN, CDR2 SYDVKM, per germline. The length of the CDR3 is 17 residues. Trimming took 7 bases from V and 1 from J; bases not matched to a gene: 16. The CDR3 nucleotides are TGTGCCAGCACCGGCGCCCCGTCAGCGGGGCGGTCCTACGAGCAGTACTTC. It encodes CASTGAPSAGRSYEQYF.

The gene calls are TRBV5-4 and TRBJ1-1; the D gene is possibly TRBD1 (5 bases). Germline values: CDR1 SGHNT, CDR2 YYREEE (reference sequence). Trimming pared 4 bases from V and 0 bases from J, leaving 13 bases between. The CDR3 is 15 residues long. The CDR3 loop reads CASSRGWGMNTEAFF. The CDR3 coding sequence is TGTGCCAGCAGCCGAGGATGGGGCATGAACACTGAAGCTTTCTTT.

This clonotype was picked up a small number of times. V and J are TRBV5-1 and TRBJ2-1; 7 bases line up with TRBD1. This CDR3 spans 16 amino acids. V lost 4 bases and J lost 0; bases outside the gene matches: 7. The germline V gene encodes CDR1 SGHRS and CDR2 YFSETQ. Here the CDR3 reads CASSPEGGRSYNEQFF. Written as DNA, the CDR3 is TGCGCCAGCAGCCCAGAAGGGGGCCGCTCCTACAATGAGCAGTTCTTC.

This clonotype was counted many times. The chain recombines TRBV11-2 with TRBJ2-5; 7 bases match TRBD2. V shed 3 bases and J 5 bases; nucleotides not matched to a gene: 6. The CDR3 totals 14 residues. CDR1 is SGHAT and CDR2 is FQNNGV in the germline V gene. In nucleotides, the CDR3 is TGTGCCAGCAGCTTCGGCGGGGGTGGGGAGACCCAGTACTTC. Protein sequence: CASSFGGGGETQYF.

This rearrangement joins TRBV2 to TRBJ1-2, with D possibly matching TRBD1 (6 bases). Germline V gene sequence: CDR1 SNHLY, CDR2 FYNNEI. The CDR3 sequence is 12 residues long. Trimming stripped 8 bases from V and 13 bases from J, with 20 bases between. In DNA, the CDR3 is TGTGCCAGCGGGGGCTTAGGGATCTCCGGCACCTTC. Residues: CASGGLGISGTF. Variable domain in full (rest from reference TRBV2 and TRBJ1-2): EPEVTQTPSHQVTQMGQEVILRCVPISNHLYFYWYRQILGQKVEFLVSFYNNEISEKSEIFDDQFSVERPDGSNFTLKIRSTKLEDSAMYFCASGGLGISGTFGSGTRLTVV.

V is TRBV7-2 and J is TRBJ1-1; no reliable D call. V was pared by 3 bases and J by 5 bases, with 10 bases between. Germline values: CDR1 SGHTA, CDR2 FQGNSA. CDR3 length: 13 amino acids. CDR3 amino acids: CASSFSPGTEAFF. CDR3 in DNA: TGTGCCAGCAGCTTCAGTCCCGGAACTGAAGCTTTCTTT. The variable domain in full, with the rest retrieved from reference TRBV7-2 and TRBJ1-1, is GAGVSQSPSNKVTEKGKDVELRCDPISGHTALYWYRQSLGQGLEFLIYFQGNSAPDKSGLPSDRFSAERTGGSVSTLTIQRTQQEDSAVYLCASSFSPGTEAFFGQGTRLTVV.

This clonotype turned up a few times. The rearrangement joins TRBV5-8 to TRBJ2-3; possibly TRBD2 for D (5 bases). Germline lookup yields CDR1 SGHTS and CDR2 YDEGEE. The CDR3 runs to 15 residues. Trimming took off 0 bases at V and 6 bases at J, with 14 bases between the two ends. The CDR3, as DNA: TGTGCCAGCAGCTTGGCCCCTTCTAGCTGGGATACGCAGTATTTT. Translation: CASSLAPSSWDTQYF.

This clonotype was counted ten times or more. The chain employs TRBV29-1 and TRBJ2-3; D remains unclear. This CDR3 spans 15 amino acids. The V gene lost 1 base and the J gene lost 7 bases, with 18 bases spanning the gap. Looked up from germline, CDR1 is SQVTM and CDR2 is ANQGSEA. The DNA of the CDR3 is TGCAGCGTTGAAGGGACGAGCCTCTCGAGGAATACGCAGTATTTT. Its translation: CSVEGTSLSRNTQYF.

The V and J genes are TRBV6-5 and TRBJ2-2; the D is unclear. Germline assignment: CDR1 MNHEY and CDR2 SVGAGI. The germline V and J ends were trimmed by 2 bases and 6 bases, with 7 bases remaining between them. The CDR3 contains 13 residues. The CDR3 region has the DNA TGTGCCAGCAGTTACACTCGACCCGGGGAGCTGTTTTTT. Its translation: CASSYTRPGELFF.

Worth noting for this clonotype: A much larger clone lies one base from this, so it may be a read error. J is TRBJ1-5 and V is TRBV6-2 or TRBV6-3; D not resolved. CDR1 is MNHEY, CDR2 SVGEGT, per germline. The CDR3 length is 14 residues. The CDR3 protein is CASKRMMSNRPQHF. CDR3 nucleotide sequence: TGTGCCAGCAAGAGGATGATGAGCAATCGGCCCCAGCATTTT.

J is TRBJ2-4 and V is TRBV3-1; 8 bases match TRBD1. V shed 0 bases and J 6 bases; nucleotides not matched to a gene: 13. The germline V gene has CDR1 LGHDT and CDR2 YNNKEL (reference sequence). The length of the CDR3 is 18 residues. CDR3 nucleotide sequence: TGTGCCAGCAGCCAAGAGTTGGGAACAGGGGGAGCGAGAAACATTCAGTACTTC. The encoded protein is CASSQELGTGGARNIQYF.